Each of the 15 T cell receptor beta chains below was sequenced from the same sample in a study of T cell repertoires in ileal Crohn's disease. Clones were sequenced by immunoSEQ multiplex PCR, and TCRdb holds only the in-frame ones, with some missing. The top ten clones hold 4.5% to 6.5% of a sample with a few thousand clones, approximately 91% of them seen once. Sequencing was carried out using ileal tissue. The source is an adult with Crohn's disease.

This clone was seen once. The CDR3, as DNA: TGTGCCAGAAGCTTGGGGACTAGCGGGAGGTCCTACAATGAGCAGTTCTTC. This translates into CARSLGTSGRSYNEQFF. This chain links TRBV5-3 with TRBJ2-1; 14 positions match TRBD2. TRBV5-3 is placed among ORFs of uncertain function. V shed 0 bases, J shed 1 base, and the junction held 0 bases outside the gene matches. The CDR3 consists of 17 residues.

By sample share, this clone is large. The chain combines TRBV11-1 with TRBJ2-7; TRBD2 matches at 8 bases. The CDR3 consists of 15 residues. V trimming: 4 bases; J trimming: 2 bases; junction bases outside the gene matches: 7. Germline V gene lookup returns CDR1 SGHAT and CDR2 FQDESV (reference sequence). CDR3 coding DNA: TGTGCCAGCAGCTCATACCGGGGGGGGCCCTACGAGCAGTACTTC. Its protein is CASSSYRGGPYEQYF.

The chain employs TRBV5-4 and TRBJ2-7, with D possibly being TRBD1 or TRBD2 (6 bases each). Looked up from germline, CDR1 is SGHNT and CDR2 is YYREEE (reference sequence). V lost 0 bases to trimming and J lost 1 base, with 11 bases between them. CDR3 size: 15 residues. As DNA, the CDR3 is TGTGCCAGCAGCTTGGAGGGGGGTCTTTCCTACGAGCAGTACTTC. It encodes CASSLEGGLSYEQYF.

The gene calls are TRBV5-1 and TRBJ2-3; D not certain. CDR1 is SGHRS and CDR2 is YFSETQ in the germline V gene. V dropped 1 base and J dropped 4 bases, with 16 bases sitting between them. This CDR3 comprises 16 residues. This CDR3 reads CASSLIPLQGSDTQYF. The CDR3 region has the DNA TGCGCCAGCAGCTTGATCCCACTGCAAGGGTCAGATACGCAGTATTTT.

This clone was found once. J is TRBJ2-3 and V is TRBV11-3; 11 nucleotides line up with TRBD1. CDR1 and CDR2 from the germline V gene are SGHNT and YENEEA. The CDR3 contains 15 residues. J gave up 4 bases and V 5 bases, and 5 bases lay outside the gene matches. The DNA of the CDR3 is TGTGCCAGCAGCCCGGGACAGGGGGTGGCAGATACGCAGTATTTT. It translates to CASSPGQGVADTQYF.

The V and J genes are TRBV10-3 and TRBJ1-3; D unresolved. The germline CDR1 and CDR2 sequences are ENHRY and SYGVKD. This CDR3 is 13 amino acids long. Trimming removed 8 bases from V and 0 bases from J, with 8 bases in between. The CDR3 bases are TGTGCCATCTTTGAGAGCTCTGGAAACACCATATATTTT. Protein sequence: CAIFESSGNTIYF.

CDR3 sequence reads: CASSGPPGKSYNEQFF. CDR3 in DNA: TGTGCCAGCAGCGGCCCCCCGGGAAAGTCCTACAATGAGCAGTTCTTC. The V and J genes are TRBV9 and TRBJ2-1; TRBD2 might be the D (5 bases). The CDR3 sequence is 16 residues long. The V end was cut by 3 bases, the J end by 1 base, with 14 bases between. Germline V gene lookup returns CDR1 SGDLS and CDR2 YYNGEE. Together with reference TRBV9 and TRBJ2-1, the CDR3 gives the full variable domain: DSGVTQTPKHLITATGQRVTLRCSPRSGDLSVYWYQQSLDQGLQFLIQYYNGEERAKGNILERFSAQQFPDLHSELNLSSLELGDSALYFCASSGPPGKSYNEQFFGPGTRLTVL.

The chain links TRBV6-1 to TRBJ1-1; D possibly corresponds to TRBD1 (5 bases). The germline gives CDR1 MNHNS, CDR2 SASEGT. Trimming pared 0 bases from V and 3 bases from J, leaving 17 bases between. This CDR3 has 17 residues. CDR3 nucleotides: TGTGCCAGCAGTGAAGCGGGGCGGGGGGGAGGCGACACTGAAGCTTTCTTT. Translation: CASSEAGRGGGDTEAFF.

This chain connects TRBV4-1 to TRBJ2-2, with 10 bases matching TRBD1. With 0 bases clipped from V and 5 bases from J, the junction kept 6 bases outside the gene matches. Germline-derived CDR1 and CDR2 are MGHRA and YSYEKL. This CDR3 is built from 17 residues. CDR3 DNA: TGCGCCAGCAGCCAAGATTGGACAGGGGGAAGGACCGGGGAGCTGTTTTTT. Residues: CASSQDWTGGRTGELFF.

The chain links TRBV6-4 to TRBJ2-2; D is undetermined. The CDR3 totals 15 residues. V shed 0 bases and J shed 4 bases, with 9 bases lying between them. Per the germline V gene, CDR1 is MRHNA and CDR2 is SNTAGT. The CDR3 reads CASSDSLGGTGELFF. The CDR3 nucleotides are TGTGCCAGCAGTGACTCGCTAGGTGGCACCGGGGAGCTGTTTTTT.

V gene TRBV15 combines with J gene TRBJ2-5, with a tentative D call TRBD1 (5 bases). With the DNA end fitting TRBJ2-7 better, the J assignment may be wrong. Germline lookup yields CDR1 LNHNV and CDR2 YYDKDF (reference sequence). The CDR3 runs to 16 residues. This CDR3 reads CATSRSPQVRSYEQYF. CDR3 DNA sequence: TGTGCCACCAGCAGATCCCCACAGGTGCGCTCCTACGAGCAGTACTTC.

This clone has just a few counts. The gene calls are TRBV19 and TRBJ1-2; D is possibly TRBD1 (6 bases). Germline assignment: CDR1 LNHDA and CDR2 SQIVND (reference sequence). The V end lost 3 bases, the J end lost 7 bases, and 15 bases lay between the germline ends. The CDR3 consists of 14 residues. The CDR3 nucleotides are TGTGCCAGTAGTATCCGGGGGGCGGCCGGTGGCTACACCTTC. This gives the protein CASSIRGAAGGYTF.

This clone showed up just once. The chain carries TRBV5-1 and TRBJ2-2; 7 bases agree with TRBD1. This CDR3 has 15 amino acids. Germline values: CDR1 SGHRS, CDR2 YFSETQ. J was trimmed by 3 bases and V by 4 bases; bases with no gene match: 6. The CDR3 sequence is CASSPTTGDTGELFF. The CDR3, as DNA: TGCGCCAGCAGCCCGACTACAGGGGACACCGGGGAGCTGTTTTTT.

The V and J genes are TRBV4-1 and TRBJ1-1, with D unresolved. Trimming stripped 4 bases from V and 2 bases from J, with 8 bases between. The CDR3 sequence is 13 residues long. Looked up from germline, CDR1 is MGHRA and CDR2 is YSYEKL. The CDR3 bases are TGCGCCAGCAGCCCCTTGGCAAACACTGAAGCTTTCTTT. Translating gives CASSPLANTEAFF.

The chain recombines TRBV18 with TRBJ2-1; 8 nucleotides line up with TRBD2. This CDR3 region has 15 residues. The V and J ends lost 3 bases and 1 base, in that order; junction bases with no gene match: 2. Germline CDR1 KGHSH, CDR2 LQKENI. CDR3 sequence reads: CASSPGLGSYNEQFF. As DNA, the CDR3 is TGTGCCAGCTCACCGGGACTAGGGTCCTACAATGAGCAGTTCTTC.